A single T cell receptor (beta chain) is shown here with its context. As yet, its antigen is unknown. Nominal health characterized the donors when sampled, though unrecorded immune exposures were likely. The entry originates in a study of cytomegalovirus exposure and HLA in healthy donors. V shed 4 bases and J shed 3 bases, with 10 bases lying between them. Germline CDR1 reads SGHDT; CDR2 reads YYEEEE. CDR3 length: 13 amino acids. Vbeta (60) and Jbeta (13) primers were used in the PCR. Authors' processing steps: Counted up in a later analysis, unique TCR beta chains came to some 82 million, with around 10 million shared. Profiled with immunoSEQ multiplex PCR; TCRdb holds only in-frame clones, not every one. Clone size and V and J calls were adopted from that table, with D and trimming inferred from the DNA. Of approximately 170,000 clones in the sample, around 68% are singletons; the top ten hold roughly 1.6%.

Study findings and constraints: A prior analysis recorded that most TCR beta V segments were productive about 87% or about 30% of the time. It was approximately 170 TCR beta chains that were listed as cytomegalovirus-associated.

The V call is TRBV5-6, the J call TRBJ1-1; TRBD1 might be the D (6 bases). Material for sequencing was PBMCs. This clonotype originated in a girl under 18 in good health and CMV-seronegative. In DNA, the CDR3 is TGTGCCAGCAGCGGCGGACAGTACACTGAAGCTTTCTTT. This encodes CASSGGQYTEAFF.